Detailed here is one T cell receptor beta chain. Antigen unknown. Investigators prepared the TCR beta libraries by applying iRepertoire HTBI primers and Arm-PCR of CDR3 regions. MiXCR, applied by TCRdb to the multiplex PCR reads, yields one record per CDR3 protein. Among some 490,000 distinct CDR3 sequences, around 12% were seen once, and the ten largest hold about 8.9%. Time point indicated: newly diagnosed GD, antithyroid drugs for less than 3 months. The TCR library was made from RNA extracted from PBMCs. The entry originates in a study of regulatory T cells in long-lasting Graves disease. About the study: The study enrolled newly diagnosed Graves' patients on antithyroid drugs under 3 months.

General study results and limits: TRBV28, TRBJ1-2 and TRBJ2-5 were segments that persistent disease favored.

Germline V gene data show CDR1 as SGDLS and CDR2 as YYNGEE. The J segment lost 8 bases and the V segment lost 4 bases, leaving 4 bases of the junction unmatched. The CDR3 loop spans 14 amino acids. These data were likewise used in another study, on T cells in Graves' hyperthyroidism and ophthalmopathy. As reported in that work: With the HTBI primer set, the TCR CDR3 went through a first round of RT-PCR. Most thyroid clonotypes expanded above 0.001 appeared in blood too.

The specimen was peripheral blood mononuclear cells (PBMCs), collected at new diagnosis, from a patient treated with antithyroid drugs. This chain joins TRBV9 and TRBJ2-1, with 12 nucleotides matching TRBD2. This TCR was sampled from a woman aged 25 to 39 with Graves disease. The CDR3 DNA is TGTGCCAGCAGCCAGACTAGCGGGAGCTATGAGCAGTTCTTC. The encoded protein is CASSQTSGSYEQFF.